This T cell receptor (beta chain) was obtained from a study of blood T cell repertoires in COVID-19. Overall study context: Sources were T cells, B-cell-depleted T cells, or PBMCs; the material itself was cDNA or gDNA.

Per the germline V gene, CDR1 is SGHTA and CDR2 is FQGNSA. There are 14 residues in the CDR3. With 5 bases clipped from V and 7 bases from J, the junction kept 8 bases outside the gene matches. Original processing notes: Quantification of nucleated cells was approximated via reference gene primer amplification. Only in-frame clones appear in the TCRdb table, and some are missing; sequencing was by immunoSEQ multiplex PCR. The V and J calls and clone size come from that table; D and trimming were worked out from the DNA. This sample carries under 85,000 clones, about 81% of them seen once, and the ten largest clones take approximately 15%.

The sequenced material came from peripheral blood. The receptor was isolated from an elderly man with acute or convalescent COVID-19. This chain uses TRBV7-2 with TRBJ1-2, with 9 nucleotides matching TRBD1. The CDR3 DNA sequence: TGTGCCAGCAGCGAAAGGACAGGGGATATTGGCTACACCTTC. Translation gives CASSERTGDIGYTF.